A selection of T cell receptor beta chains follows, all from one sample in a study of blood T cell repertoires in COVID-19. Profiling relied on immunoSEQ multiplex PCR, and the TCRdb table lists in-frame clones only, not all of them. The sample lists about 180,000 clones; around 85% were seen once. The sample consisted of peripheral blood. The source is a woman older than 75 with acute or convalescent COVID-19. The CDR3 runs from the conserved cysteine through the conserved F or W. The order of the fields is clone size, V gene, J gene, D gene, CDR3 DNA, CDR3 protein. The D gene is left open where the match is weak. Not every row has a clone size; where given, it reads once, few, many or a size class.

-	TRBV10-1	TRBJ2-7	-	TGCGCCAGCAGTGAGAAGGCAGGTTTTTCGCAGTACTTC	CASSEKAGFSQYF
-	TRBV2	TRBJ2-6	TRBD2	TGTGCCAGCAGTGAAGGGGGGAGGGACGCAGGGGCCAACGTCCTGACTTTC	CASSEGGRDAGANVLTF
-	TRBV9	TRBJ1-5	TRBD1	TGTGCCAGCAGCGTGACAGGGGGCGGCAATCAGCCCCAGCATTTT	CASSVTGGGNQPQHF
-	TRBV10-2	TRBJ1-1	TRBD1	TGCGCCAGCAGTGATTGGGTGGTTGGGCAGGGGGCGAACACTGAAGCTTTCTTT	CASSDWVVGQGANTEAFF
few	TRBV4-1	TRBJ2-1	TRBD2	TGCGCCAGCAGCCACTACTGGGGGGGGACGTCGGTCAATGAGCAGTTCTTC	CASSHYWGGTSVNEQFF
once	TRBV11-2	TRBJ1-1	TRBD1	TGTGCCAGCAGCTTAAGGGGACAGGTGAACACTGAAGCTTTCTTT	CASSLRGQVNTEAFF
few	TRBV6-5	TRBJ2-2	TRBD1	TGTGCCAGCAGCTACCCGGGACAGGGGGCGATCGGGGAGCTGTTTTTT	CASSYPGQGAIGELFF
-	TRBV5-1	TRBJ1-1	-	TGCGCCAGCAGCTTGCTCCAGGGTTCGGGCACTGAAGCTTTCTTT	CASSLLQGSGTEAFF
-	TRBV12-5	TRBJ1-5	TRBD1	TGTGCTAGTGGTTTGGCCGCTCAGGGGGCGGGCAATCAGCCCCAGCATTTT	CASGLAAQGAGNQPQHF
-	TRBV9	TRBJ2-7	-	TGTGCCAGCAGCGTAGAACCCAGTGGCTACGAGCAGTACTTC	CASSVEPSGYEQYF
-	TRBV4-2	TRBJ1-2	TRBD1	TGTGCCAGCAGCCAACTCCGGGACAGGCGCTCTGGTGGCTACACCTTC	CASSQLRDRRSGGYTF
once	TRBV4-1	TRBJ2-2	-	TGCGCCAGCAGCCAAGCCCGGCTAGCGAACACCGGGGAGCTGTTTTTT	CASSQARLANTGELFF
-	TRBV5-6	TRBJ2-5	TRBD1	TGTGCCAGCAGCTTGGCCGGGACAGGGGTAGAGACCCAGTACTTC	CASSLAGTGVETQYF
once	TRBV11-2	TRBJ2-7	TRBD2	TGTGCCAGCAGTCGCGGGAGTTCCTACGAGCAGTACTTC	CASSRGSSYEQYF
-	TRBV19	TRBJ1-2	TRBD1	TGTGCCAGTAGTACCAACATTCCGACAGGGGCCTACACCTTC	CASSTNIPTGAYTF
-	TRBV10-3	TRBJ2-5	TRBD1	TGTGCCATCACAAACGGACAGGGCCAAGAGACCCAGTACTTC	CAITNGQGQETQYF
-	TRBV13	TRBJ2-1	-	TGTGCCAGCAGCCTGATGGGGCGGGAGCAGTTCTTC	CASSLMGREQFF